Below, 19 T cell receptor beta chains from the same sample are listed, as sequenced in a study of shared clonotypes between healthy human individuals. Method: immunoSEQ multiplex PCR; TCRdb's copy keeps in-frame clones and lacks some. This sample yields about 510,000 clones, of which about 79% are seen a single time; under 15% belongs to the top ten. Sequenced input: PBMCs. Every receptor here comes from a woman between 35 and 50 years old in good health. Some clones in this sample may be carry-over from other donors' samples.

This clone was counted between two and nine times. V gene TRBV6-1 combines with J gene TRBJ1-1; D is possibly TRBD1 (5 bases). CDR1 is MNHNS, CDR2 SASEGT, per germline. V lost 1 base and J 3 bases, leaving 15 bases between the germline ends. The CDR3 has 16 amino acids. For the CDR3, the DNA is TGTGCCAGCAGTGAAGGGGCCTTTCAGGGACACACTGAAGCTTTCTTT. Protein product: CASSEGAFQGHTEAFF.

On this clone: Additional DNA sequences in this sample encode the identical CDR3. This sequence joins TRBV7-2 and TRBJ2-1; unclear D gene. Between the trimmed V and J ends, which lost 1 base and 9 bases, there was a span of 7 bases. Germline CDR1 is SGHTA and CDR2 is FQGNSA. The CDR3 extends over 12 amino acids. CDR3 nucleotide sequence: TGTGCCAGCAGCTTAGGTAGAGGTGAGCAGTTCTTC. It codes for CASSLGRGEQFF.

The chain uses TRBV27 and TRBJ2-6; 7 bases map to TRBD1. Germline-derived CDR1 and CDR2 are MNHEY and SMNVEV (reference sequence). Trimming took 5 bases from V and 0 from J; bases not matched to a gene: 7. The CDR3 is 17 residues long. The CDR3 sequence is CASSAWGQNSGANVLTF. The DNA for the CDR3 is TGTGCCAGCAGTGCTTGGGGACAGAACTCTGGGGCCAACGTCCTGACTTTC.

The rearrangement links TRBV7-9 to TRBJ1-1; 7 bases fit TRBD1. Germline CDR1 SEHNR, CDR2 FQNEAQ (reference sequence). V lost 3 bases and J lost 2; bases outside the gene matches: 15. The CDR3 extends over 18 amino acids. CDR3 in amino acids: CASSFLASRDSRNTEAFF. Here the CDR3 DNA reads TGTGCCAGCAGCTTCTTAGCGTCTCGGGACAGCCGAAACACTGAAGCTTTCTTT.

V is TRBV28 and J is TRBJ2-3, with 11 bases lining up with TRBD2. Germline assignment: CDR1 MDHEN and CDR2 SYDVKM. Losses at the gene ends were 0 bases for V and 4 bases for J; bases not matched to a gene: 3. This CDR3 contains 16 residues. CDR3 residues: CASSLWRLAGPDTQYF. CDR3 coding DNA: TGTGCCAGCAGTTTATGGAGACTAGCGGGACCAGATACGCAGTATTTT. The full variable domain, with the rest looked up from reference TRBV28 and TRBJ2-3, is DVKVTQSSRYLVKRTGEKVFLECVQDMDHENMFWYRQDPGLGLRLIYFSYDVKMKEKGDIPEGYSVSREKKERFSLILESASTNQTSMYLCASSLWRLAGPDTQYFGPGTRLTVL.

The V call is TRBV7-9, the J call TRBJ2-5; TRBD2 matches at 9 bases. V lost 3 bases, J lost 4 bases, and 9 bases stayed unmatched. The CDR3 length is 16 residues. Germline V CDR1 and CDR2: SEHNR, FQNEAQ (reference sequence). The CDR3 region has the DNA TGTGCCAGCAGCTTCGGGGTAGCGGGAGATGGAGAGACCCAGTACTTC. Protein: CASSFGVAGDGETQYF.

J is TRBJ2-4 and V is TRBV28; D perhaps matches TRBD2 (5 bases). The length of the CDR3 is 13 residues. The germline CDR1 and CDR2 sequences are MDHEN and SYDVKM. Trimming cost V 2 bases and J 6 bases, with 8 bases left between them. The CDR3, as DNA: TGTGCCAGCAGTTTAGGGAGCCCAAACATTCAGTACTTC. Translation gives CASSLGSPNIQYF.

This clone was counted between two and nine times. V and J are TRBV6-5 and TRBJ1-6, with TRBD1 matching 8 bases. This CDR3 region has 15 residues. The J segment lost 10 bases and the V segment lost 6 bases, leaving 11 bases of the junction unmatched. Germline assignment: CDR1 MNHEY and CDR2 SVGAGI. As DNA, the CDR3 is TGTGCCAGCAGCACCGCAGGGGGCGCGCCCTCACCCCTCCACTTT. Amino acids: CASSTAGGAPSPLHF.

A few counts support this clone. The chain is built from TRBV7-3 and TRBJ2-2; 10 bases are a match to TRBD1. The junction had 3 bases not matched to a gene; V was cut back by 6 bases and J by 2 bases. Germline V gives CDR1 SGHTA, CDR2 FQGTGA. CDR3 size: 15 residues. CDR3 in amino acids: CASRKTGGNTGELFF. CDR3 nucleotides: TGTGCCAGCAGAAAGACAGGGGGCAACACCGGGGAGCTGTTTTTT.

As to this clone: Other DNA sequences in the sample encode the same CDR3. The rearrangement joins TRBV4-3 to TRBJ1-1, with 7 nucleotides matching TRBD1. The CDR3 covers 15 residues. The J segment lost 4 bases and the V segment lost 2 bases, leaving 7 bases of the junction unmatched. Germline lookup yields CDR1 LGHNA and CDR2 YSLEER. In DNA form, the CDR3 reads TGCGCCAGCAGCCAACCAGGACAGGCAGGCACTGAAGCTTTCTTT. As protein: CASSQPGQAGTEAFF.

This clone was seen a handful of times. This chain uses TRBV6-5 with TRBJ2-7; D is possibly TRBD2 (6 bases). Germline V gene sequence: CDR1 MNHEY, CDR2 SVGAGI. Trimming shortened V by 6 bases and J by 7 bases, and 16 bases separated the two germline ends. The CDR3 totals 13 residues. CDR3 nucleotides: TGTGCCAGCAGGCCCGGAGGGAGCCGGGAGCAGTACTTC. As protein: CASRPGGSREQYF.

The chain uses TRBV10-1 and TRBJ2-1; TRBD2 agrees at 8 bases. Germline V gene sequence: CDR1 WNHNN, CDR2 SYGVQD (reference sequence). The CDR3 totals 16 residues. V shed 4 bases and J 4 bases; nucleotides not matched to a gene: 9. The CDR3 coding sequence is TGCGCCAGCAGTGTGAAGCGGGAGCACCCTTACAATGAGCAGTTCTTC. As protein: CASSVKREHPYNEQFF.

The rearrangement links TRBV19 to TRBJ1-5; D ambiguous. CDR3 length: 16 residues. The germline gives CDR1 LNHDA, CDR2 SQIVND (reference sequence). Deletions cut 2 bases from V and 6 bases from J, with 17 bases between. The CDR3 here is CASSINGVAEGQPQHF. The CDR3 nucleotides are TGTGCCAGTAGTATAAACGGCGTCGCTGAGGGTCAGCCCCAGCATTTT.

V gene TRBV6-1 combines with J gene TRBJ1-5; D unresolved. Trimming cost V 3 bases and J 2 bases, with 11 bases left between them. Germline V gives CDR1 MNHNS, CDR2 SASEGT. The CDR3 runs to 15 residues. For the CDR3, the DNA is TGTGCCAGCAGTGAGGAATCGAGGGGCAATCAGCCCCAGCATTTT. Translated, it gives CASSEESRGNQPQHF.

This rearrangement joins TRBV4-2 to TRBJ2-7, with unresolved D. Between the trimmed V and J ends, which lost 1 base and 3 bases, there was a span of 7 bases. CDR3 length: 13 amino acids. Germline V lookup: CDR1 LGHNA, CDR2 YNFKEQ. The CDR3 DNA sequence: TGTGCCAGCAGCCAAGGGTCTTACTACGAGCAGTACTTC. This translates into CASSQGSYYEQYF.

The CDR3 DNA sequence: TGTGCCAGCAGGTGCCGGGGTTGCAATGAGCAGTTCTTC. Protein: CASRCRGCNEQFF. The chain uses TRBV5-6 and TRBJ2-1, with D tentatively TRBD2 (5 bases). Trimming shortened V by 5 bases and J by 6 bases, and 12 bases separated the two germline ends. The CDR3 runs to 13 residues. Germline CDR1 is SGHDT and CDR2 is YYEEEE.

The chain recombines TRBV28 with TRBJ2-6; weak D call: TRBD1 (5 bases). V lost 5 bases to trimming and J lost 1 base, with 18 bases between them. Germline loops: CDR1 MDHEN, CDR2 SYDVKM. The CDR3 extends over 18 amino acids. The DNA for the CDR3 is TGTGCCAGCAGTCGTGGGGCAGGCTTTAAATCTGGGGCCAACGTCCTGACTTTC. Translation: CASSRGAGFKSGANVLTF. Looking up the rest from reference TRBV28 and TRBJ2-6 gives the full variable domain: DVKVTQSSRYLVKRTGEKVFLECVQDMDHENMFWYRQDPGLGLRLIYFSYDVKMKEKGDIPEGYSVSREKKERFSLILESASTNQTSMYLCASSRGAGFKSGANVLTFGAGSRLTVL.

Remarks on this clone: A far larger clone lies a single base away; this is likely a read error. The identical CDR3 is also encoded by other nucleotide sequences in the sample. The DNA for the CDR3 is TGTGCTAGCAGTCGAGTTGCAACTAATGAAAAACTGTTTTTT. It specifies CASSRVATNEKLFF. The rearrangement joins TRBV28 to TRBJ1-4; D not certain. The CDR3 totals 14 residues. CDR1 and CDR2 from the germline V gene are MDHEN and SYDVKM.

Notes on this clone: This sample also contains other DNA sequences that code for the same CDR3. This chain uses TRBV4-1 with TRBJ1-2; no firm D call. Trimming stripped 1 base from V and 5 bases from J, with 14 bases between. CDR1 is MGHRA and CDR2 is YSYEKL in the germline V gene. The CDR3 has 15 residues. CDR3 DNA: TGCGCCAGCAGCCAAGGGTCTGGGATTGGGTATGGCTACACCTTC. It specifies CASSQGSGIGYGYTF.